This TCR beta chain appears in the sequencing data of a study of blood T cell repertoires in COVID-19. Study overall: Sites across the United States, Italy and Spain contributed samples from acute and convalescent COVID-19. Sources were T cells, B-cell-depleted T cells, or PBMCs; the material itself was cDNA or gDNA.

Per the study methods: Cell counts per sample came from amplifying reference gene primers. The table came from immunoSEQ multiplex PCR; TCRdb's copy has only in-frame clones and leaves some out. The V and J calls and clone size come from that table; D and trimming were worked out from the DNA. This sample has fewer than 250,000 clones; around four fifths occur once, and the top ten carry around 8.7%. The germline V gene encodes CDR1 SGHRS and CDR2 YFSETQ. V was pared by 0 bases and J by 3 bases, with 10 bases between. This CDR3 contains 15 residues. This receptor was identified in a woman in her 50s with acute or convalescent COVID-19. This sequence joins TRBV5-1 and TRBJ2-1, with a possible D match to TRBD1 (5 bases). Sequencing was done on a sample of peripheral blood. CDR3 nucleotide sequence: TGCGCCAGCAGCTTGGGGGGCGAGAACTACAATGAGCAGTTCTTC. This codes for CASSLGGENYNEQFF.